In its sample, the clone carrying this TCR beta chain was seen once. Clones were read by immunoSEQ multiplex PCR, and TCRdb kept only the in-frame ones, dropping some. The sample has under 200,000 clones; about 86% are singletons. The CDR3 has 14 residues. CDR1 is MDHEN and CDR2 is SYDVKM in the germline V gene. V dropped 6 bases and J dropped 0; count of bases not matched to a gene: 4. These data come from a study of blood T cell repertoires in COVID-19. Whole-study context: Samples came from the United States, Italy and Spain, spanning acute and convalescent COVID-19. Nucleic acid was either cDNA or gDNA, and it came from T cells, B-cell-depleted T cells, or PBMCs.

Patients at the Seattle site were enrolled during active infection and followed longitudinally. This receptor was taken from a woman in her 70s with COVID-19, enrolled during active disease. Sequencing was performed on peripheral blood. This chain connects TRBV28 to TRBJ1-1, with 7 bases matching TRBD1. The CDR3 DNA reads as TGTGCCAGCAGGGAACAGGGGTTGAACACTGAAGCTTTCTTT. As protein: CASREQGLNTEAFF.